The T cell receptor beta chain under discussion was sequenced for a study of blood T cell repertoires in COVID-19. About the research overall: COVID-19 samples from acute and convalescent phases originated in the United States, Italy and Spain. The analysed material was cDNA or gDNA that came from T cells, B-cell-depleted T cells, or PBMCs.

TCRdb's copy holds only in-frame clones and misses some; the assay was immunoSEQ multiplex PCR. The sample has 270,000 or so clones, roughly 86% seen once. In assigning cohorts, the study relied on participant-reported clinical history. Donors in Cohort 3 who had recovered were those with two negative PCRs, healthcare professional clearance, or resolution of their symptoms. The receptor comes from a woman younger than 30 who had recovered from COVID-19. What was sequenced was PBMCs or T cells enriched from blood (not recorded which).

The CDR3 DNA follows: TGTGCCAGCAGTACGGGGACAGGGGGTTCACCCCTCCACTTT. It yields the protein CASSTGTGGSPLHF. The gene calls are TRBV3-1 (or the pseudogene TRBV3-2) and TRBJ1-6; 11 positions match TRBD1. The CDR3 totals 14 residues. Germline trimming cut 6 bases from V and 9 bases from J; bases unmatched to any gene: 4. Per the germline V gene, CDR1 is LGHDT and CDR2 is YNNKEL (reference sequence).